This entry lists 4 T cell receptor beta chains sequenced from one sample in a study of T-cell memory formation after mild COVID-19. MiXCR was run by TCRdb on the 5' RACE reads, yielding one entry per CDR3 protein. The table includes 250,000 or so distinct CDR3 sequences, more than 15% detected once. Sequenced input: PBMCs or a T cell subset sorted from them (not recorded which). The receptors shown here come from a man between 18 and 35 years old who had mild COVID-19 (a few samples of this study predate the infection). Cell type and time point are not known.

This clonotype was picked up a small number of times. This sequence joins TRBV4-2 and TRBJ2-5; unclear D gene. V gave up 0 bases and J gave up 3 bases, with 11 bases separating them. This CDR3 contains 15 residues. In germline, CDR1 is LGHNA, CDR2 YNFKEQ. The CDR3 sequence is CASSQDPAREETQYF. As DNA, the CDR3 is TGTGCCAGCAGCCAAGACCCGGCTAGAGAAGAGACCCAGTACTTC.

This clonotype was seen a few times. The genes are TRBV12-3 or TRBV12-4 and TRBJ2-3; 14 bases are shared with TRBD2. The CDR3 is 15 residues long. Trimming took 6 bases from V and 5 from J; bases not matched to a gene: 4. CDR3 nucleotides: TGTGCCAGCAGATACGGGACTAGCGGGGGAGATACGCAGTATTTT. It encodes CASRYGTSGGDTQYF.

The chain links TRBV4-3 to TRBJ2-7; 8 bases map to TRBD1. Germline assignment: CDR1 LGHNA and CDR2 YSLEER. The CDR3 length is 15 residues. V was clipped by 6 bases and J by 0 bases; unmatched bases: 7. The CDR3 loop reads CASRYGTGASYEQYF. The CDR3 nucleotides read TGCGCCAGCAGGTACGGGACAGGCGCCTCCTACGAGCAGTACTTC.

This clonotype was observed a handful of times. The chain employs TRBV6-6 and TRBJ1-6; 7 nucleotides align to TRBD1. V shed 6 bases and J 0 bases; nucleotides not matched to a gene: 8. Germline assignment: CDR1 MNHNY and CDR2 SVGAGI (reference sequence). CDR3 length: 17 amino acids. This CDR3 is CASRRQGMGSYNSPLHF. Written as DNA, the CDR3 is TGTGCCAGCAGACGACAGGGTATGGGCTCCTATAATTCACCCCTCCACTTT.